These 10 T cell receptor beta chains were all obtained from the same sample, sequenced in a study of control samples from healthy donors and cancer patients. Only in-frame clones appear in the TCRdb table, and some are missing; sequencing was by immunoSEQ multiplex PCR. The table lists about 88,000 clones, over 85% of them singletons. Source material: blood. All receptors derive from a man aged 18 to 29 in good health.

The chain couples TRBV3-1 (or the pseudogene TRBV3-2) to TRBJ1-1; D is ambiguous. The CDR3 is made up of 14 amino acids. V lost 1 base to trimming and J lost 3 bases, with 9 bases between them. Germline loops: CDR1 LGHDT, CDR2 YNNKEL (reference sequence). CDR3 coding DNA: TGTGCCAGCAGCCAAGCGAAGATTCACACTGAAGCTTTCTTT. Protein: CASSQAKIHTEAFF.

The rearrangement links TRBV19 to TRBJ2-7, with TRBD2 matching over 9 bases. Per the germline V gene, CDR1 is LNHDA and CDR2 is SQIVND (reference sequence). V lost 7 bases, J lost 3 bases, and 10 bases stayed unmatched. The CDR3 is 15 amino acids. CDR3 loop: CASKGLAGTFYEQYF. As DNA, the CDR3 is TGTGCCAGTAAAGGGCTAGCGGGAACCTTCTACGAGCAGTACTTC.

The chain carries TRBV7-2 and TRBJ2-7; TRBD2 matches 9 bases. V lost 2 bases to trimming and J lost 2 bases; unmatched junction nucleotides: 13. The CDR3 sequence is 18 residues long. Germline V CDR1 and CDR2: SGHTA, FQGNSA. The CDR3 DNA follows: TGTGCCAGCAGCTTATGGTTGCTAGCGGGACGCAGGACCTACGAGCAGTACTTC. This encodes CASSLWLLAGRRTYEQYF.

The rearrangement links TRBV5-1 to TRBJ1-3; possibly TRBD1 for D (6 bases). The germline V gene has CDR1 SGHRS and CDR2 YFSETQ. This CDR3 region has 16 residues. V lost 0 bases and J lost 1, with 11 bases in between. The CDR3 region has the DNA TGCGCCAGCAGCTTGGTAGGGGGATCGTCTGGAAACACCATATATTTT. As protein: CASSLVGGSSGNTIYF.

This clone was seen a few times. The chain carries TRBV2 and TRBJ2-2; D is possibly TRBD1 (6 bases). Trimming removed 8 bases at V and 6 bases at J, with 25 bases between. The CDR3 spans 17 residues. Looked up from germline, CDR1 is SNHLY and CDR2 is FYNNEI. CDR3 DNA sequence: TGTGCCAGCTTCACCCAGGGACAAGGATTGGACGCCGGGGAGCTGTTTTTT. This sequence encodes CASFTQGQGLDAGELFF. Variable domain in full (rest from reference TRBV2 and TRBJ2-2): EPEVTQTPSHQVTQMGQEVILRCVPISNHLYFYWYRQILGQKVEFLVSFYNNEISEKSEIFDDQFSVERPDGSNFTLKIRSTKLEDSAMYFCASFTQGQGLDAGELFFGEGSRLTVL.

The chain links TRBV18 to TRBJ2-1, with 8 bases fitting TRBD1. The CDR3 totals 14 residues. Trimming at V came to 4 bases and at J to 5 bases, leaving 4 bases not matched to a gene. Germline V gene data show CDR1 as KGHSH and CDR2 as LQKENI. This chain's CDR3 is CASSLQGQDNEQFF. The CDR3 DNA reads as TGTGCCAGCTCACTCCAGGGACAGGACAATGAGCAGTTCTTC.

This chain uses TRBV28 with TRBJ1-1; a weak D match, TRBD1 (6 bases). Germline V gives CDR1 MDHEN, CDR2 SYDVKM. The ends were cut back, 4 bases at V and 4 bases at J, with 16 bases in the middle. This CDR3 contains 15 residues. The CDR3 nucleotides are TGTGCCAGCAGTTACCGCGGCAGGGGAGGCACTGAAGCTTTCTTT. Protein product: CASSYRGRGGTEAFF.

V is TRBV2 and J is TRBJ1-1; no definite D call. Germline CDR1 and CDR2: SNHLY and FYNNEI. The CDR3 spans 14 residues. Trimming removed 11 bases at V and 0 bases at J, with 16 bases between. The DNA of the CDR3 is TGTGCCGGGCTGAACCTTTTCATGAACACTGAAGCTTTCTTT. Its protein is CAGLNLFMNTEAFF.

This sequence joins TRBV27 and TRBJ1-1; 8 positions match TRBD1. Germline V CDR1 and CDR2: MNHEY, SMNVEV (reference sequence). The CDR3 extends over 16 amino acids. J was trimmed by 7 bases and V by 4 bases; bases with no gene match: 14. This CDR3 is CASSSPQGAWRGEAFF. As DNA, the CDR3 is TGTGCCAGCAGTTCACCTCAGGGGGCCTGGCGTGGTGAAGCTTTCTTT.

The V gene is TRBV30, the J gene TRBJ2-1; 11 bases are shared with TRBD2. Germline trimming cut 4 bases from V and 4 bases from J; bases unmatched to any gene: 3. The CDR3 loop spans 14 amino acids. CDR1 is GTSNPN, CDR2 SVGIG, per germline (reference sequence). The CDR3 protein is CAWIAGGPYNEQFF. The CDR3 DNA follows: TGTGCCTGGATAGCGGGAGGGCCTTACAATGAGCAGTTCTTC.